The following is a T cell receptor beta chain sequence with its context. The sample is drawn from a study of OX40 agonist ivuxolimab in advanced cancers. The table came from immunoSEQ multiplex PCR; TCRdb's copy has only in-frame clones and leaves some out. Of 77,000 or so clones in the sample, about 88% were seen once. Germline loops: CDR1 LNHDA, CDR2 SQIVND (reference sequence). The CDR3 covers 15 residues. The V gene lost 1 base and the J gene lost 8 bases, with 14 bases spanning the gap. Sequenced here: CD4+ or CD8+ T cells sorted from blood, sampled in a trial of the OX40 agonist ivuxolimab. V usage is TRBV19 and J usage is TRBJ1-4; D ambiguous. This TCR came from an adult with an advanced solid tumor such as melanoma, head and neck, liver or kidney cancer. The CDR3 is CASSIGGLRSEKLFF. The CDR3 nucleotides read TGTGCCAGTAGTATAGGTGGCCTTAGGAGCGAAAAACTGTTTTTT.